This TCR beta chain was profiled in a study of T-cell memory formation after mild COVID-19. This clonotype was counted ten times or more. Its specificity is not known. This CDR3 is built from 12 residues. The germline CDR1 and CDR2 sequences are ENHRY and SYGVKD. V was cut by 4 bases and J by 7 bases, with 8 bases left in between. Study-wide results and caveats: A second wave expanding day 15 to 37 was CD4+-biased; contracting clones were balanced. Chiefly within CM and EM were the contracting CD4+ clones; CD8+ ones were within EMRA. There was no confirmation that second-wave clones peaking on day 37 were SARS-CoV-2 specific.

TCRdb recomputed calls from the 5' RACE reads with MiXCR, one row per CDR3 protein. This sample has roughly 600,000 distinct CDR3 sequences, with over 15% found just once. The genes are TRBV10-3 and TRBJ2-1; D perhaps matches TRBD2 (6 bases). What was sequenced was PBMCs or a T cell subset sorted from them (not recorded which). This TCR was sampled from an adult woman who had mild COVID-19 (a few samples of this study predate the infection). Cell type and time point are not known. CDR3 amino acids: CAISVGGNEQFF. Written as DNA, the CDR3 is TGTGCCATCAGTGTTGGAGGGAATGAGCAGTTCTTC.